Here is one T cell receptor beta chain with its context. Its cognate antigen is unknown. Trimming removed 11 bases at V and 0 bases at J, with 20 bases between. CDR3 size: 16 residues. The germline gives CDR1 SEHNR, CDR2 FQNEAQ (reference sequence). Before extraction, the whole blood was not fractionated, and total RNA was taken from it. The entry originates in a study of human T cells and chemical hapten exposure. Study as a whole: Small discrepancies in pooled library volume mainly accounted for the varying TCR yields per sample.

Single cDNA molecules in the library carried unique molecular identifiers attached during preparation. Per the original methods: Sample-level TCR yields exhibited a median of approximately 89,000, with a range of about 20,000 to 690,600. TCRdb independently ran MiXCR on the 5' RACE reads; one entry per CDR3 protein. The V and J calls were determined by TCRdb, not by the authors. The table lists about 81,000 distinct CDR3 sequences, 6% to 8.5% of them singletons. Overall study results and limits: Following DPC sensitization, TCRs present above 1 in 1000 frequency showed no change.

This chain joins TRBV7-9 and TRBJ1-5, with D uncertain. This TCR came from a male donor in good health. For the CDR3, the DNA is TGTGCCGGTGGGAGGAAGCCAAACTATAGCAATCAGCCCCAGCATTTT. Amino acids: CAGGRKPNYSNQPQHF.